The 32 T cell receptor beta chains given below trace back to one sample, sequenced in a study of human T cells and chemical hapten exposure. The time point: patch test 1, 2 weeks after DPC sensitization. The treatment denotes: therapeutic diphenylcyclopropenone sensitization with weekly scalp DPC. Each CDR3 protein gets one entry after TCRdb re-called the RACE reads with MiXCR. The sample has roughly 72,000 distinct CDR3 sequences, 9% to 12% seen once. Sequencing was performed on whole blood, taken in connection with sensitization to the hapten diphenylcyclopropenone (DPC). These receptors were taken from a woman aged 45-60 years with alopecia areata. Some clones in this sample may be carry-over from other donors' samples.

Ten or more counts support this clonotype. The V gene is TRBV4-2, the J gene TRBJ2-3; D gene uncertain. The CDR3 extends over 12 amino acids. Per germline, CDR1 LGHNA and CDR2 YNFKEQ. V was clipped by 5 bases and J by 1 base, with 4 bases between them. The CDR3, as DNA: TGTGCCAGCAGCGCCCGCACAGATACGCAGTATTTT. Its protein product is CASSARTDTQYF.

The rearrangement links TRBV2 to TRBJ2-4; 9 nucleotides agree with TRBD2. J lost 8 bases, V lost 5 bases, and 10 bases had no gene match. The CDR3 contains 15 residues. Per germline, CDR1 SNHLY and CDR2 FYNNEI. The CDR3 bases are TGTGCCAGCAGTATAGCAGCGGGAGGCGTGGACATTCAGTACTTC. Translating gives CASSIAAGGVDIQYF. Based on the CDR3 plus reference TRBV2 and TRBJ2-4, the full variable domain is EPEVTQTPSHQVTQMGQEVILRCVPISNHLYFYWYRQILGQKVEFLVSFYNNEISEKSEIFDDQFSVERPDGSNFTLKIRSTKLEDSAMYFCASSIAAGGVDIQYFGAGTRLSVL.

CDR3 sequence: CASSLDYGYEQYF. The DNA for the CDR3 is TGCGCCAGCAGCTTGGATTATGGGTACGAGCAGTACTTC. The genes are TRBV5-1 and TRBJ2-7; D remains ambiguous. CDR3 size: 13 residues. The V gene's germline CDR1 is SGHRS and CDR2 YFSETQ. The V gene lost 0 bases and the J gene lost 4 bases, with 8 bases spanning the gap.

The chain combines TRBV7-2 with TRBJ2-3; tentative D call: TRBD2 (6 bases). Trimming pared 5 bases from V and 6 bases from J, leaving 9 bases between. Germline loops: CDR1 SGHTA, CDR2 FQGNSA. The CDR3 has 12 residues. The CDR3 loop reads CASSRGVDTQYF. CDR3 bases: TGTGCCAGCAGCCGCGGGGTGGATACGCAGTATTTT.

This rearrangement joins TRBV12-3 or TRBV12-4 to TRBJ1-2; TRBD1 is a possible D gene (6 bases). The CDR3 spans 12 residues. V was cut by 6 bases and J by 7 bases, with 12 bases left in between. The CDR3 coding sequence is TGTGCCAGCAGGCCGGGGGCAGGTGGCTACACCTTC. Its translation: CASRPGAGGYTF.

This clonotype has just a few counts. The rearrangement joins TRBV20-1 to TRBJ1-2; D gene unclear. Trimming cost V 3 bases and J 6 bases, with 14 bases left between them. The CDR3 length is 13 residues. Germline V gives CDR1 DFQATT, CDR2 SNEGSKA (reference sequence). The CDR3 is CSARNNGPHGYTF. As DNA, the CDR3 is TGCAGTGCTAGGAACAATGGGCCGCATGGCTACACCTTC.

There are many counts of this clonotype. The chain couples TRBV7-9 to TRBJ1-4; D gene ambiguous. V was trimmed by 10 bases and J by 0 bases, leaving 12 bases between them. Germline V lookup: CDR1 SEHNR, CDR2 FQNEAQ (reference sequence). This CDR3 is 14 amino acids long. CDR3 protein: CAISQPTTNEKLFF. The CDR3 DNA sequence: TGTGCCATTTCGCAGCCGACAACTAATGAAAAACTGTTTTTT.

V gene TRBV20-1 combines with J gene TRBJ2-3; tentative D call: TRBD2 (5 bases). Trimming stripped 5 bases from V and 2 bases from J, with 14 bases between. Germline V gene lookup returns CDR1 DFQATT and CDR2 SNEGSKA (reference sequence). There are 14 residues in the CDR3. The CDR3 sequence: CSAQREGSTDTQYF. The CDR3 region has the DNA TGCAGTGCTCAGAGGGAAGGCTCCACAGATACGCAGTATTTT.

The rearrangement links TRBV29-1 to TRBJ2-3; 7 positions match TRBD2. V was pared by 8 bases and J by 8 bases, with 16 bases of the junction left unmatched. This CDR3 comprises 14 residues. The germline V gene has CDR1 SQVTM and CDR2 ANQGSEA. The CDR3 is CSSKGGSTSGTQYF. The CDR3 DNA reads as TGCAGCTCAAAAGGCGGGAGCACATCGGGTACGCAGTATTTT.

This clonotype was seen a few times. This chain uses TRBV19 with TRBJ2-6; D unclear. The CDR3 covers 12 residues. In germline, CDR1 is LNHDA, CDR2 SQIVND (reference sequence). V was shortened by 10 bases and J by 4 bases, with 8 bases between the two germline ends. The CDR3 bases are TGTGCCACCGCCTCGGGGGCCAACGTCCTGACTTTC. Translation gives CATASGANVLTF.

V usage is TRBV19 and J usage is TRBJ2-1, with D hard to call. This CDR3 contains 15 residues. Trimming left V 3 bases short and J 0 bases short, with 9 bases between. Germline lookup yields CDR1 LNHDA and CDR2 SQIVND (reference sequence). Here the CDR3 DNA reads TGTGCCAGTAGTATGCTAGGAAGCTCCTACAATGAGCAGTTCTTC. Its translation is CASSMLGSSYNEQFF.

A few counts support this clonotype. The CDR3 DNA sequence: TGTGCCAGCAGCTCAGGGACTAGCGGGAGAAGGGAGTACTTC. As protein: CASSSGTSGRREYF. The chain has TRBV5-5 and TRBJ2-4; 14 positions match TRBD2. Trimming took 3 bases from V and 14 from J; bases not matched to a gene: 7. Germline V gene lookup returns CDR1 SGHKS and CDR2 YYEKEE (reference sequence). This CDR3 region has 14 residues.

This clonotype was seen only a few times. The chain links TRBV5-1 to TRBJ2-7, with D unresolved. Germline V lookup: CDR1 SGHRS, CDR2 YFSETQ. The CDR3 is made up of 14 amino acids. Trimming pared 0 bases from V and 2 bases from J, leaving 9 bases between. The CDR3 spells CASSLGSPAYEQYF. The CDR3 DNA is TGCGCCAGCAGCTTGGGCAGTCCAGCCTACGAGCAGTACTTC. The variable domain in full, with the rest retrieved from reference TRBV5-1 and TRBJ2-7, is KAGVTQTPRYLIKTRGQQVTLSCSPISGHRSVSWYQQTPGQGLQFLFEYFSETQRNKGNFPGRFSGRQFSNSRSEMNVSTLELGDSALYLCASSLGSPAYEQYFGPGTRLTVT.

The J gene is TRBJ2-1, the V gene TRBV28; D possibly corresponds to TRBD2 (5 bases). The V gene's germline CDR1 is MDHEN and CDR2 SYDVKM. Between the trimmed V and J ends, which lost 6 bases and 7 bases, there was a span of 25 bases. The CDR3 runs to 17 residues. The CDR3 region is CASSPSRRAGFKNEQFF. The CDR3 bases are TGTGCCAGCAGCCCATCCCGGCGGGCAGGTTTTAAAAATGAGCAGTTCTTC.

This clonotype was counted between two and nine times. The rearrangement links TRBV18 to TRBJ2-7; TRBD1 matches at 12 bases. This CDR3 contains 15 residues. Germline CDR1 is KGHSH and CDR2 is LQKENI. The V and J ends lost 3 bases and 6 bases, in that order; junction bases with no gene match: 6. CDR3 DNA: TGTGCCAGCTCACCTCAGGGACAGGGGGCGTTCGAGCAGTACTTC. Translated: CASSPQGQGAFEQYF.

CDR3 nucleotide sequence: TGCAGCGTTGGGGGCCCCGGCTACGAGCAGTACTTC. It specifies CSVGGPGYEQYF. This sequence joins TRBV29-1 and TRBJ2-7, with D perhaps matching TRBD1 (5 bases). Germline CDR1 and CDR2: SQVTM and ANQGSEA. V shed 4 bases and J shed 3 bases, with 10 bases lying between them. The CDR3 covers 12 residues.

This clonotype was detected a few times. This chain uses TRBV6-5 with TRBJ2-7; 12 bases are a match to TRBD2. CDR1 and CDR2 (germline): MNHEY, SVGAGI. The CDR3 is 15 amino acids. V was clipped by 0 bases and J by 6 bases; unmatched bases: 3. The CDR3 DNA is TGTGCCAGCAGTTACTCGACTAGCGGGAGAGTCGAGCAGTACTTC. Its translation: CASSYSTSGRVEQYF.

This rearrangement joins TRBV29-1 to TRBJ1-2; the match to TRBD1 covers 10 bases. The CDR3 is made up of 18 amino acids. V was clipped by 1 base and J by 8 bases; unmatched bases: 19. The germline V gene has CDR1 SQVTM and CDR2 ANQGSEA. The CDR3: CSVEVPDRGPTITVGYTF. DNA for the CDR3: TGCAGCGTTGAAGTACCTGACAGGGGGCCCACTATTACAGTGGGCTACACCTTC.

A few counts support this clonotype. CDR3 sequence reads: CASSLQGIGQFF. The CDR3 DNA is TGTGCCAGCAGCCTACAGGGCATCGGGCAGTTCTTC. The chain has TRBV11-2 and TRBJ2-1; the D gene is possibly TRBD1 (6 bases). V lost 5 bases and J lost 12, with 14 bases in between. CDR1 SGHAT and CDR2 FQNNGV come from the germline V gene. CDR3 length: 12 residues.

This clonotype was detected only a few times. V usage is TRBV12-3 or TRBV12-4 and J usage is TRBJ2-2; D gene unclear. The CDR3 runs to 16 residues. V lost 2 bases and J lost 3, with 13 bases in between. In DNA form, the CDR3 reads TGTGCCAGCAGTTTATCCCCCCGACGGGACACCGGGGAGCTGTTTTTT. This codes for CASSLSPRRDTGELFF.

A remark on this clonotype: At one end the junction does not follow the germline gene, possibly because of a read error. The rearrangement joins TRBV7-8 to TRBJ2-1, with 10 bases aligning to TRBD2. Germline CDR1 is SGHVS and CDR2 is FQNEAQ. The CDR3 length is 17 residues. CDR3 nucleotide sequence: TGTGCCAGCAGCTTAGGGCTAGCGGGAGTAGTTTCCCATGAGCAGCTCTTC. It codes for CASSLGLAGVVSHEQLF.

This clonotype has only a few counts. The CDR3 sequence is CASSVGEVGEQFF. The CDR3 DNA reads as TGTGCCAGCAGCGTAGGGGAAGTGGGTGAGCAGTTCTTC. The gene calls are TRBV9 and TRBJ2-1; D unresolved. Trimming removed 0 bases from V and 9 bases from J, with 10 bases in between. The CDR3 has 13 residues. The germline gives CDR1 SGDLS, CDR2 YYNGEE.

A few counts support this clonotype. This chain uses TRBV9 with TRBJ2-7; 7 bases match TRBD2. The trim removed 0 bases at V and 2 bases at J, leaving 2 bases unmatched. This CDR3 has 14 amino acids. Looked up from germline, CDR1 is SGDLS and CDR2 is YYNGEE. The CDR3 reads CASSVGGSAYEQYF. The CDR3 DNA reads as TGTGCCAGCAGCGTAGGCGGGAGCGCCTACGAGCAGTACTTC. Looking up the rest from reference TRBV9 and TRBJ2-7 gives the full variable domain: DSGVTQTPKHLITATGQRVTLRCSPRSGDLSVYWYQQSLDQGLQFLIQYYNGEERAKGNILERFSAQQFPDLHSELNLSSLELGDSALYFCASSVGGSAYEQYFGPGTRLTVT.

The rearrangement links TRBV11-2 to TRBJ2-7; perhaps TRBD2 as D (5 bases). The CDR3 extends over 13 amino acids. V lost 7 bases and J lost 7, with 17 bases in between. Germline-derived CDR1 and CDR2 are SGHAT and FQNNGV. The CDR3 region has the DNA TGTGCCAGCACCCCGGCGAGGGCCGGGGAGCAGTACTTC. It specifies CASTPARAGEQYF. Together with reference TRBV11-2 and TRBJ2-7, the CDR3 gives the full variable domain: EAGVAQSPRYKIIEKRQSVAFWCNPISGHATLYWYQQILGQGPKLLIQFQNNGVVDDSQLPKDRFSAERLKGVDSTLKIQPAKLEDSAVYLCASTPARAGEQYFGPGTRLTVT.

This clonotype was found a few times. This CDR3 reads CASSQVSSGAANTGELFF. The CDR3 region has the DNA TGTGCCAGCAGCCAAGTCTCCTCCGGGGCGGCGAACACCGGGGAGCTGTTTTTT. The chain has TRBV4-2 and TRBJ2-2; perhaps D is TRBD1 or TRBD2 (5 bases each). The CDR3 spans 18 residues. Germline CDR1 reads LGHNA; CDR2 reads YNFKEQ. The V end was cut by 1 base, the J end by 0 bases, with 15 bases between.

Many counts were recorded for this clonotype. This chain links TRBV20-1 with TRBJ2-1; 14 positions match TRBD2. The germline V gene has CDR1 DFQATT and CDR2 SNEGSKA (reference sequence). After removal of 0 bases from V and 12 bases from J, the junction contained 7 bases not matched to a gene. The CDR3 runs to 15 residues. The CDR3 nucleotides read TGCAGTGCTAGAGAAGTAGGGACTAGCGGGAGAGGGCAGTTCTTC. Its protein product is CSAREVGTSGRGQFF.

This rearrangement joins TRBV29-1 to TRBJ1-1; D is unclear. Germline CDR1 and CDR2: SQVTM and ANQGSEA. This CDR3 comprises 11 residues. With 6 bases removed from V and 6 bases from J, the gap between germline ends came to 11 bases. CDR3 DNA: TGCAGCGTCGCAGACACCCCTGAAGCTTTCTTT. Its protein product is CSVADTPEAFF.

The table lists this clonotype with a few counts. The J gene is TRBJ2-7, the V gene TRBV11-2; 9 bases match TRBD2. J gave up 2 bases and V 5 bases, and 7 bases lay outside the gene matches. CDR1 is SGHAT and CDR2 is FQNNGV in the germline V gene. This CDR3 contains 15 residues. The CDR3 loop reads CASSPGTSNPYEQYF. CDR3 nucleotide sequence: TGTGCCAGCAGCCCAGGGACTAGCAACCCCTACGAGCAGTACTTC.

CDR3 nucleotide sequence: TGTGCCAGCAGTAAGGCTGGGGCAGGGACAGATACGCAGTATTTT. Residues: CASSKAGAGTDTQYF. The rearrangement joins TRBV2 to TRBJ2-3, with a tentative D call TRBD1 (5 bases). Trimming took 5 bases from V and 3 from J, leaving 15 bases between them. The CDR3 length is 15 residues. Germline assignment: CDR1 SNHLY and CDR2 FYNNEI.

This clonotype has only a few counts. The CDR3 coding sequence is TGCGCCAGCAGCTCCTCGAACTATGGCTACACCTTC. Translation: CASSSSNYGYTF. V and J are TRBV5-1 and TRBJ1-2; unclear D gene. The CDR3 is made up of 12 amino acids. V shed 3 bases and J shed 2 bases, with 5 bases lying between them. CDR1 is SGHRS, CDR2 YFSETQ, per germline.

This clonotype showed up many times. The CDR3 DNA sequence: TGTGCCAGCTCACCAGGGGACTCTGGGGCCAACGTCCTGACTTTC. Translating it yields CASSPGDSGANVLTF. The J gene is TRBJ2-6, the V gene TRBV18; D unresolved. The CDR3 loop spans 15 amino acids. The V end was cut by 2 bases, the J end by 0 bases, with 5 bases between. Germline CDR1 KGHSH, CDR2 LQKENI.

The chain couples TRBV20-1 to TRBJ1-4, with a tentative D call TRBD1 (6 bases). The V end was cut by 2 bases, the J end by 6 bases, with 10 bases between. CDR1 and CDR2 (germline): DFQATT, SNEGSKA (reference sequence). This CDR3 comprises 13 residues. The CDR3 reads CSARQGKDEKLFF. The CDR3 DNA reads TGCAGTGCTAGACAGGGGAAGGATGAAAAACTGTTTTTT.